This TCR beta chain was retrieved from a study of blood T cell repertoires in COVID-19. Overall study context: Whether acute or convalescent, the COVID-19 samples came from the United States, Italy and Spain. The analysed material was cDNA or gDNA that came from T cells, B-cell-depleted T cells, or PBMCs.

Source study methods: By means of reference gene primer amplification, nucleated cell counts were estimated. Clones were read by immunoSEQ multiplex PCR, and TCRdb kept only the in-frame ones, dropping some. For V, J and clone size, that table is used; D and trimming come from the DNA. Of approximately 240,000 clones in the sample, around 86% are singletons; the top ten hold about 3%. CDR1 is SGHTA and CDR2 is FQGNSA in the germline V gene. The ends lost 4 bases at V and 6 bases at J; junction bases unmatched: 13. The CDR3 extends over 16 amino acids. This sequence joins TRBV7-2 and TRBJ2-3; 7 positions agree with TRBD2. This clonotype was sampled from a woman in her 30s who had recovered from COVID-19. Sequenced input: peripheral blood. CDR3 sequence (DNA): TGTGCCAGCAGCTCTGGAGCGGGGAGGCGGTGGGATACGCAGTATTTT. It is translated as CASSSGAGRRWDTQYF.